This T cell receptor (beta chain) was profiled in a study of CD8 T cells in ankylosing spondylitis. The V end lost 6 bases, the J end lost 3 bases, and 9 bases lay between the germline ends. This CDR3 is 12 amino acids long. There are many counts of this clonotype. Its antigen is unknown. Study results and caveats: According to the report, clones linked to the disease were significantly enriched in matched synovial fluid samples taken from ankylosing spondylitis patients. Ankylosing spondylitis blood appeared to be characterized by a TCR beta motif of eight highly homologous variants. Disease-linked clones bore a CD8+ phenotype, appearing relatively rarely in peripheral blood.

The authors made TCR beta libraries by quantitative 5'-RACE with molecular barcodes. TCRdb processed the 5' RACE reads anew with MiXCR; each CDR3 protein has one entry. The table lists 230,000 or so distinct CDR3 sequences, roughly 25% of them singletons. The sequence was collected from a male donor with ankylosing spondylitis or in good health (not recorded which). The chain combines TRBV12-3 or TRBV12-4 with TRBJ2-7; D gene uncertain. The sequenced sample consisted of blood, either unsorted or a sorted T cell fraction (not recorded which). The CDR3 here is CASRQFYYEQYF. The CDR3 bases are TGTGCCAGCAGGCAATTTTACTACGAGCAGTACTTC.